This T cell receptor (beta chain) is from a study of T cell repertoires in cytomegalovirus infection. The overall study: Through public TCR beta signatures, both CMV infection and matching HLA type were indicated. General study findings and limits: There were carriers of CMV plus the relevant HLA, and cumulative public TCR beta family frequency identified them. Ex vivo responses were dominated by HLA-C-restricted CMV-specific TCR beta clonotypes.

Via MiXCR, TCRdb re-called the reads, giving one row per CDR3 protein. Of some 160,000 distinct CDR3 sequences detected, 17% appear once; the ten largest clones hold over 15%. Of note for this clonotype: As yet, its antigen is unknown.

Looked up from germline, CDR1 is WNHNN and CDR2 is SYGVQD (reference sequence). V shed 6 bases, J shed 2 bases, and the junction held 7 bases outside the gene matches. The CDR3 has 15 residues. Material for sequencing was CD8+ T cells from PBMCs. This chain joins TRBV10-1 and TRBJ2-5, with 9 nucleotides matching TRBD2. The origin of this receptor is a human donor in good health (CMV status not recorded). Some clones in this sample may be carry-over from other donors' samples. CDR3 DNA: TGCGCCAGCAGGCAGCGGGAGGAAGGTCAAGAGACCCAGTACTTC. Its protein is CASRQREEGQETQYF.